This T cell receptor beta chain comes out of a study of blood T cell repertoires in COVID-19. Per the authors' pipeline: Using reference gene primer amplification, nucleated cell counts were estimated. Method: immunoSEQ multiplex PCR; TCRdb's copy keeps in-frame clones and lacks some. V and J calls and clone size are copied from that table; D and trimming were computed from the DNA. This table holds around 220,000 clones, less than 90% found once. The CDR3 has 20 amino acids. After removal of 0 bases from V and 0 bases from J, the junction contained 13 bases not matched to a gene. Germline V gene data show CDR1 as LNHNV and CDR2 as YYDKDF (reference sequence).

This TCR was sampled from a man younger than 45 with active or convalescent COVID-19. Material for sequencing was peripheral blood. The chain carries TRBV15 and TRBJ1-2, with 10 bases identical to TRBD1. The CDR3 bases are TGTGCCACCAGCAGAGATTACCGTCTAACCGGGACAGGGGCTAACTATGGCTACACCTTC. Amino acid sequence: CATSRDYRLTGTGANYGYTF.